The text below deals with one T cell receptor beta chain. These data belong to a study of shared clonotypes between healthy human individuals. At the level of the study: Donors had three CD4 naive, three CD4 memory, two CD8 naive and one CD8 memory plate apiece.

TCRdb's copy holds only in-frame clones and misses some; the assay was immunoSEQ multiplex PCR. The sample contains 1 million to 1.2 million clones, 77% of which appear only once. The receptor comes from a man younger than 35 in good health. Some clones in this sample may be carry-over from other donors' samples. The sample comprised memory CD4+ T cells from PBMCs. As to subset: CD45RA-negative fraction.

The CDR3 is CASTQTVNTEAFF. The CDR3, as DNA: TGTGCCAGCACTCAGACAGTTAACACTGAAGCTTTCTTT. This sequence joins TRBV6-5 and TRBJ1-1, with D possibly matching TRBD1 (5 bases). This CDR3 region has 13 residues. Germline V CDR1 and CDR2: MNHEY, SVGAGI. Trimming took 7 bases from V and 2 from J, leaving 11 bases between them.